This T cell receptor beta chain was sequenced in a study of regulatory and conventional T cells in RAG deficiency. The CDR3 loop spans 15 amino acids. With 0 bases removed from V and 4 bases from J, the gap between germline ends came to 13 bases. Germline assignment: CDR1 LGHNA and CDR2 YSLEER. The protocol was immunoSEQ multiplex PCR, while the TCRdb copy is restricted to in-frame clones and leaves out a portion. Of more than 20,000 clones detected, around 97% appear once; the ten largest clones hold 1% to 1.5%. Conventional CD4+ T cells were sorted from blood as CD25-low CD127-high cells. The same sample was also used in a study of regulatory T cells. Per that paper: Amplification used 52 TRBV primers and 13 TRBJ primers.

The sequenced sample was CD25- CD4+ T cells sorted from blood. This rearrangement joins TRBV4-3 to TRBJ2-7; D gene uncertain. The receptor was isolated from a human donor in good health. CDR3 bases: TGCGCCAGCAGCCAAGAAGGAGCGACTCCTTACGAGCAGTACTTC. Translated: CASSQEGATPYEQYF.